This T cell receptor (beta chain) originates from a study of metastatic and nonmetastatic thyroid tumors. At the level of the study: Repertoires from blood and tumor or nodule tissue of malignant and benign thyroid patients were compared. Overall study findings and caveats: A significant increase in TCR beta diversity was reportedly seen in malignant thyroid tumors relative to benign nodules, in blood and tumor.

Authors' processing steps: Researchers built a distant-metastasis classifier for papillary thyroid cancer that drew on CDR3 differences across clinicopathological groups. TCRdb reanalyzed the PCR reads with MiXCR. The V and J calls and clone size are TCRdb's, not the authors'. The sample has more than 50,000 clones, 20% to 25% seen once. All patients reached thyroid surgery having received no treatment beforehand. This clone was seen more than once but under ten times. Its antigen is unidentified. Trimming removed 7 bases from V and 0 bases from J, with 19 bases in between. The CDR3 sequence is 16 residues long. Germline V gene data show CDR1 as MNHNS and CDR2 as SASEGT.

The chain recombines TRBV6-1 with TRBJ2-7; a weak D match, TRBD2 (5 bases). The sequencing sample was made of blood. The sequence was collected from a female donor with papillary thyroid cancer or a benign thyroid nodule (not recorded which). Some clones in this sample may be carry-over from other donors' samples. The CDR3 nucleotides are TGTGCCAGCATGCCCCGAGCGGTAATAAGCTCCTACGAGCAGTACTTC. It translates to CASMPRAVISSYEQYF.